Listed here are 19 T cell receptor beta chains from one sample, sequenced in a study of T cell repertoires in ileal Crohn's disease (dated by TCRdb to about 2019). The intended sense of this specimen's time point label: neoterminal ileum biopsy at postoperative endoscopy, about 6 months after surgery. Receptors were amplified or captured by the immunoSEQ multiplex PCR assay. Sourced from immuneACCESS, this table was stored by TCRdb with only in-frame sequences that have V and J called. A share of the clones is absent; for the studies checked, an unresolved V gene accounts for under half, and the remainder has no known explanation. In this sample the table shows about 17,000 clones, approximately 72% of which occur a single time. Jointly, the top ten make up about 4% of the sample. What was sequenced was ileal tissue. The source is an adult with Crohn's disease.

The chain couples TRBV4-2 to TRBJ1-2, with a tentative D call TRBD1 (5 bases). V shed 0 bases and J shed 2 bases, with 16 bases lying between them. The CDR3 has 17 residues. Germline values: CDR1 LGHNA, CDR2 YNFKEQ. This chain's CDR3 is CASSQEGLPRGNYGYTF. The DNA for the CDR3 is TGTGCCAGCAGCCAAGAGGGACTGCCCCGGGGGAACTATGGCTACACCTTC.

This chain uses TRBV7-9 with TRBJ2-7; D uncertain. The CDR3 is 16 residues long. V was trimmed by 5 bases and J by 6 bases, leaving 23 bases between them. Germline V gives CDR1 SEHNR, CDR2 FQNEAQ (reference sequence). The chain's CDR3 is CASSPRGLWVQGEQYF. The CDR3 nucleotides are TGTGCCAGCAGCCCACGAGGTTTGTGGGTTCAAGGCGAGCAGTACTTC.

The rearrangement uses TRBV14 and TRBJ1-1; weak D call: TRBD1 (5 bases). Trimming shortened V by 2 bases and J by 4 bases, and 20 bases separated the two germline ends. Germline CDR1 and CDR2: SGHDN and FVKESK. The CDR3 contains 17 residues. This chain's CDR3 is CASSQFRGRVVSTEAFF. CDR3 DNA: TGTGCCAGCAGCCAATTTCGCGGCAGGGTGGTTTCCACTGAAGCTTTCTTT.

J is TRBJ2-5 and V is TRBV6-6; TRBD1 might be the D (6 bases). The CDR3 is made up of 15 amino acids. Germline assignment: CDR1 MNHNY and CDR2 SVGAGI (reference sequence). With 6 bases removed from V and 2 bases from J, the gap between germline ends came to 16 bases. In DNA form, the CDR3 reads TGTGCCAGCAGCGACGCCAGGGGACCTCAAGAGACCCAGTACTTC. Residues: CASSDARGPQETQYF.

This chain links TRBV2 with TRBJ1-6; D call uncertain. Looked up from germline, CDR1 is SNHLY and CDR2 is FYNNEI. V was shortened by 4 bases and J by 7 bases, with 11 bases between the two germline ends. The CDR3 spans 14 residues. Here the CDR3 reads CASSVGRINSPLHF. In DNA form, the CDR3 reads TGTGCCAGCAGTGTTGGGAGGATCAATTCACCCCTCCACTTT.

V gene TRBV9 combines with J gene TRBJ1-1, with a weak D call TRBD1 (5 bases). The CDR3 sequence is 13 residues long. From germline, CDR1 is SGDLS and CDR2 YYNGEE. Deletions cut 3 bases from V and 2 bases from J, with 8 bases between. In DNA form, the CDR3 reads TGTGCCAGCAGCGCTACAGGTAACACTGAAGCTTTCTTT. This encodes CASSATGNTEAFF.

This clone was seen a single time. This chain joins TRBV5-1 and TRBJ2-1; maybe TRBD1 (5 bases). This CDR3 region has 16 residues. Trimming left V 4 bases short and J 4 bases short, with 18 bases between. CDR1 and CDR2 from the germline V gene are SGHRS and YFSETQ. The DNA of the CDR3 is TGCGCCAGCAGCGTCACAGGTGTCCGGTTATACAATGAGCAGTTCTTC. It specifies CASSVTGVRLYNEQFF.

The V call is TRBV2, the J call TRBJ2-7; a weak D match, TRBD2 (5 bases). This CDR3 region has 14 residues. CDR1 and CDR2 from the germline V gene are SNHLY and FYNNEI. V lost 5 bases and J 2 bases, leaving 13 bases between the germline ends. In nucleotides, the CDR3 is TGTGCCAGCAGTCGGACTTCTCTTACCTACGAGCAGTACTTC. It is translated as CASSRTSLTYEQYF.

In its sample, this clone was seen a few times. The genes are TRBV29-1 and TRBJ2-1; D not resolved. Germline V gene sequence: CDR1 SQVTM, CDR2 ANQGSEA. CDR3 size: 12 residues. The V end was cut by 5 bases, the J end by 6 bases, with 11 bases between. As DNA, the CDR3 is TGCAGCGTTAGTAGCAGAACCAATGAGCAGTTCTTC. Its translation is CSVSSRTNEQFF.

The chain couples TRBV5-1 to TRBJ1-2; 10 positions agree with TRBD1. V trimming: 3 bases; J trimming: 6 bases; junction bases outside the gene matches: 5. The germline V gene encodes CDR1 SGHRS and CDR2 YFSETQ. This CDR3 spans 14 amino acids. The CDR3 loop reads CASSSSGTGDGYTF. DNA for the CDR3: TGCGCCAGCAGCTCCTCCGGGACAGGGGATGGCTACACCTTC.

V and J are TRBV29-1 and TRBJ2-3; a possible D gene is TRBD2 (6 bases). Trimming cost V 4 bases and J 2 bases, with 10 bases left between them. The CDR3 is made up of 13 amino acids. Germline assignment: CDR1 SQVTM and CDR2 ANQGSEA. This chain's CDR3 is CSVAGGDTDTQYF. CDR3 DNA: TGCAGCGTTGCCGGCGGGGACACAGATACGCAGTATTTT.

The chain recombines TRBV30 with TRBJ2-7; D call uncertain. From germline, CDR1 is GTSNPN and CDR2 SVGIG (reference sequence). This CDR3 is built from 13 residues. Trimming stripped 0 bases from V and 7 bases from J, with 13 bases between. The CDR3 reads CAWSVNNLNEQYF. The CDR3 coding sequence is TGTGCCTGGAGTGTAAATAACTTAAATGAGCAGTACTTC.

This sequence joins TRBV12-5 and TRBJ1-3, with TRBD1 matching 10 bases. CDR1 and CDR2 (germline): LGHNT, FRNRAP. After removal of 1 base from V and 8 bases from J, the junction contained 14 bases not matched to a gene. This CDR3 has 18 residues. The CDR3: CASGLAPSGTGDPYTIYF. DNA for the CDR3: TGTGCTAGTGGTTTGGCTCCTTCCGGGACAGGGGACCCATACACCATATATTTT.

There are a few counts of this clone. The V gene is TRBV27, the J gene TRBJ1-5, with D possibly matching TRBD1 (6 bases). V lost 5 bases and J lost 4, with 15 bases in between. Germline V gene sequence: CDR1 MNHEY, CDR2 SMNVEV (reference sequence). The CDR3 totals 15 residues. The CDR3 is CASSETGRWNQPQHF. The CDR3 DNA reads TGTGCCAGCAGTGAAACAGGGAGATGGAATCAGCCCCAGCATTTT.

The chain couples TRBV5-1 to TRBJ1-6, with 9 positions matching TRBD1. The CDR3 covers 14 residues. V lost 4 bases and J lost 8; bases outside the gene matches: 4. The germline V gene has CDR1 SGHRS and CDR2 YFSETQ. As DNA, the CDR3 is TGCGCCAGCAGCAGTACAGGGGGCGATTCACCCCTCCACTTT. It yields the protein CASSSTGGDSPLHF.

This clone occurred a few times. The J gene is TRBJ2-7, the V gene TRBV27; perhaps TRBD2 as D (9 bases). The CDR3 is made up of 19 amino acids. CDR1 and CDR2 from the germline V gene are MNHEY and SMNVEV (reference sequence). V was clipped by 5 bases and J by 1 base, with 27 bases between them. The CDR3 spells CASSDRTGKLAGGSYEQYF. CDR3 sequence (DNA): TGTGCCAGCAGTGACAGGACAGGGAAACTAGCGGGCGGATCCTACGAGCAGTACTTC.

The chain joins TRBV28 to TRBJ1-2, with D possibly matching TRBD1 (6 bases). The CDR3 is 14 amino acids. Between the trimmed V and J ends, which lost 6 bases and 8 bases, there was a span of 19 bases. Germline loops: CDR1 MDHEN, CDR2 SYDVKM. In DNA form, the CDR3 reads TGTGCCAGCAGACCAGCCCGGGGGGCAGGGGGCTACACCTTC. It is translated as CASRPARGAGGYTF.

CDR3 sequence reads: CASSQGTGVGSGYTF. For the CDR3, the DNA is TGCGCCAGCAGCCAAGGTACAGGGGTCGGTAGTGGCTACACCTTC. The chain links TRBV4-3 to TRBJ1-2; TRBD1 matches at 7 bases. The germline V gene has CDR1 LGHNA and CDR2 YSLEER. This CDR3 contains 15 residues. V trimming: 1 base; J trimming: 7 bases; junction bases outside the gene matches: 9.

This chain connects TRBV18 to TRBJ1-1; D is ambiguous. The CDR3 runs 15 residues. Germline V gene lookup returns CDR1 KGHSH and CDR2 LQKENI. V lost 4 bases to trimming and J lost 0 bases, with 12 bases between them. The CDR3 DNA follows: TGTGCCAGCTCACTAACTGGGCGACTGAACACTGAAGCTTTCTTT. It specifies CASSLTGRLNTEAFF. Combining the CDR3 with reference TRBV18 and TRBJ1-1 gives the whole variable domain NAGVMQNPRHLVRRRGQEARLRCSPMKGHSHVYWYRQLPEEGLKFMVYLQKENIIDESGMPKERFSAEFPKEGPSILRIQQVVRGDSAAYFCASSLTGRLNTEAFFGQGTRLTVV.